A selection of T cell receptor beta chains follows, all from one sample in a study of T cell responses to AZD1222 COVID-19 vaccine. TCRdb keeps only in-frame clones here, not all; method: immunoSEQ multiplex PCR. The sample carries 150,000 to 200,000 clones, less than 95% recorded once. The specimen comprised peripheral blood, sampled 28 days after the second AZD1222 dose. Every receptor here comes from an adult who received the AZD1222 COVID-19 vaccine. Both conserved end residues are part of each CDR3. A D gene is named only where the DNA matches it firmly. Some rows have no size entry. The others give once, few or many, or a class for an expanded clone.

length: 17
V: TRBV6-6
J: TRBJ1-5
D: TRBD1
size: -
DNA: TGTGCCAGCAGTCCACAGGACAGGGGACCTAGCAATCAGCCCCAGCATTTT
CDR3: CASSPQDRGPSNQPQHF

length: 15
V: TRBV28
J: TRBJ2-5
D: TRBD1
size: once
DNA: TGTGCCAGCAGTTCGCCACAGGGGTTCCAAGAGACCCAGTACTTC
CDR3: CASSSPQGFQETQYF

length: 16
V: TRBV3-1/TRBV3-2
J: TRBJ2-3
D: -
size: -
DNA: TGTGCCAGCAGCCAAGAATCCGGGGGTAGGGCAGATACGCAGTATTTT
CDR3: CASSQESGGRADTQYF

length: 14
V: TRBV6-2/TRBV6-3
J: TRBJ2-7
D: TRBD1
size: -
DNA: TGTGCCAGCAGTTATCCGGGACAGAACTACGAGCAGTACTTC
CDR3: CASSYPGQNYEQYF

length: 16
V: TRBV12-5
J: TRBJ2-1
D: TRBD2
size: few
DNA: TGTGCTAGTGGTACAACCGGGACTAGCGAATACAATGAGCAGTTCTTC
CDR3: CASGTTGTSEYNEQFF

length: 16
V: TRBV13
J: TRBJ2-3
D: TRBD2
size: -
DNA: TGTGCCAGCAGCTTACTAGCGGGAGGGCGACCAGATACGCAGTATTTT
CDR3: CASSLLAGGRPDTQYF

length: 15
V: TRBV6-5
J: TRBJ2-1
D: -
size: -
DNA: TGTGCCAGCAGACTGAGGGCTTCCTTTTACAATGAGCAGTTCTTC
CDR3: CASRLRASFYNEQFF

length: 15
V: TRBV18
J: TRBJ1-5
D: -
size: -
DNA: TGTGCCAGCTCACCACAGTCCCAGTTGACAGAAAGAAAGCATTTT
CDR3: CASSPQSQLTERKHF

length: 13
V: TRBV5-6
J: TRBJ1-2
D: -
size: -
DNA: TGTGCCAGCAGCTCTCAGGGACCCTATGGCTACACCTTC
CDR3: CASSSQGPYGYTF

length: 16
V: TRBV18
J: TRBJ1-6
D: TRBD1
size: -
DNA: TGTGCCAGCTCACCAGGGACAGGGGGACGTAATTCACCCCTCCACTTT
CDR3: CASSPGTGGRNSPLHF

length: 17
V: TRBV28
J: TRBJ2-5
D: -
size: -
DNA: TGTGCCAGCAGTTTCGCCTCCACCGGCGAGGGCAGGGAGACCCAGTACTTC
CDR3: CASSFASTGEGRETQYF

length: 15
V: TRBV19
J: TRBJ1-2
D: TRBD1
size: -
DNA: TGTGCCAGTAGTATCCAACAGGGGAGGATGGGTGGCTACACCTTC
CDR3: CASSIQQGRMGGYTF

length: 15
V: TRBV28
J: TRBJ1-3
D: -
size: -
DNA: TGTGCCAGCAGGGGAAACGAGGTCTCTGGAAACACCATATATTTT
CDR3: CASRGNEVSGNTIYF